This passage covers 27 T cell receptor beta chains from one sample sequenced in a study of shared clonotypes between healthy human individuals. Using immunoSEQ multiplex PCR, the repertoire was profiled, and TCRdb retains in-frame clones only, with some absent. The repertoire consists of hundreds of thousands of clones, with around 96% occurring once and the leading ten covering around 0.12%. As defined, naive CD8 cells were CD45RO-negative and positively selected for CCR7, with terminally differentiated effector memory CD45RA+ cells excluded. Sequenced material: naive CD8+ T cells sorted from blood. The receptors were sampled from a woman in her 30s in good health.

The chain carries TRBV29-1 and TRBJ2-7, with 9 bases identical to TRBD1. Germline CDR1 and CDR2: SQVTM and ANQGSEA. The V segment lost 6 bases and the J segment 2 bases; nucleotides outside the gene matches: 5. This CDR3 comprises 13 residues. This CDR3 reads CSVARTGAYEQYF. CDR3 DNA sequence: TGCAGCGTGGCACGGACAGGGGCCTACGAGCAGTACTTC.

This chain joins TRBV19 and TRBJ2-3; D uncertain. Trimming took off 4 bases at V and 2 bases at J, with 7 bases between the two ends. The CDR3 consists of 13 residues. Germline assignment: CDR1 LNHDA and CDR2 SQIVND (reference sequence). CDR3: CASSTISTDTQYF. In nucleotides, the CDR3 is TGTGCCAGTAGTACTATTTCCACAGATACGCAGTATTTT. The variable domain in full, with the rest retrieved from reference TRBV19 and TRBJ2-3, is DGGITQSPKYLFRKEGQNVTLSCEQNLNHDAMYWYRQDPGQGLRLIYYSQIVNDFQKGDIAEGYSVSREKKESFPLTVTSAQKNPTAFYLCASSTISTDTQYFGPGTRLTVL.

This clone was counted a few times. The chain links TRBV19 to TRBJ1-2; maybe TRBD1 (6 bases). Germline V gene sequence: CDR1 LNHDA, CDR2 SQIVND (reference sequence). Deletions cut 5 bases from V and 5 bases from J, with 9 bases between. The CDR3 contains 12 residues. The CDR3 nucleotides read TGTGCCAGTAGTCCTACAGGGTATGGCTACACCTTC. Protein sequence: CASSPTGYGYTF.

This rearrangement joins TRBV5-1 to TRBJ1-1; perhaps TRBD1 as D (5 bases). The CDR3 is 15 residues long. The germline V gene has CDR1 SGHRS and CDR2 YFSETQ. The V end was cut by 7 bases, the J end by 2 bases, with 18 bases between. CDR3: CASSVRRDLNTEAFF. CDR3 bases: TGCGCCAGCTCCGTGCGGAGGGACCTAAACACTGAAGCTTTCTTT.

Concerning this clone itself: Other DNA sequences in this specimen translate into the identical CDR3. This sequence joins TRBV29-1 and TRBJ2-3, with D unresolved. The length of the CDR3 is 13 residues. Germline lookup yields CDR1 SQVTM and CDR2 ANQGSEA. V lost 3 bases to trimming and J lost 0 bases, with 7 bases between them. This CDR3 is CSVDSTSTDTQYF. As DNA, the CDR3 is TGCAGCGTTGACAGTACTAGCACAGATACGCAGTATTTT.

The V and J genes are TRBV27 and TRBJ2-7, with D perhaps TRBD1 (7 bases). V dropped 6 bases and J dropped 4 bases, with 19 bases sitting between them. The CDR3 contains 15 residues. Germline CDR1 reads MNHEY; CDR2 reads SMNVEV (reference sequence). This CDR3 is CASSPQGDFGYEQYF. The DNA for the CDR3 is TGTGCCAGCAGCCCCCAGGGGGACTTCGGGTACGAGCAGTACTTC.

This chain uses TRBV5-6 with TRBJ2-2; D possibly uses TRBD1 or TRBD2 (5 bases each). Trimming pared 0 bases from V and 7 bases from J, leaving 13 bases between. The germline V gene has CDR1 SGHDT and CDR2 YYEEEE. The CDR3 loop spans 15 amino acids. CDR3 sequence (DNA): TGTGCCAGCAGCTTGGGCGCCGGGGCGGACGGGGAGCTGTTTTTT. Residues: CASSLGAGADGELFF.

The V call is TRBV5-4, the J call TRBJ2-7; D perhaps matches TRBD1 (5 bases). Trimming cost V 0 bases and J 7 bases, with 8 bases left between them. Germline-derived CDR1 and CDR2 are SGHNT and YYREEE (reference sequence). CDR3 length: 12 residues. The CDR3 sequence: CASSLGGLEQYF. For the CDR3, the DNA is TGTGCCAGCAGCTTGGGGGGCCTTGAGCAGTACTTC.

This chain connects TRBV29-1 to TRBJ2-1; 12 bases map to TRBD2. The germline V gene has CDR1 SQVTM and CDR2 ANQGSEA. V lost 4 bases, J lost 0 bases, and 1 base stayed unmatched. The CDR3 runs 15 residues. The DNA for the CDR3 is TGCAGCGTTGTGACTAGCGGGAGCTCCTACAATGAGCAGTTCTTC. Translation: CSVVTSGSSYNEQFF.

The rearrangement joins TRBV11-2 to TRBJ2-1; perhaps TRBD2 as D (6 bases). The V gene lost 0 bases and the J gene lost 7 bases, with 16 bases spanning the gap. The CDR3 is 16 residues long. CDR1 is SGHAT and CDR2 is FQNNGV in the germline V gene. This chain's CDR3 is CASSLDLGGSSNEQFF. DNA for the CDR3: TGTGCCAGCAGCTTAGATCTCGGGGGTTCCTCGAATGAGCAGTTCTTC.

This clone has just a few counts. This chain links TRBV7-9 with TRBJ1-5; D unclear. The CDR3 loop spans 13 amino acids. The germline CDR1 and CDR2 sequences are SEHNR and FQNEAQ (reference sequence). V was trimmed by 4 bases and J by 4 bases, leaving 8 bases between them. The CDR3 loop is CASSSVGNQPQHF. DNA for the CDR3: TGTGCCAGCAGCTCGGTAGGGAATCAGCCCCAGCATTTT.

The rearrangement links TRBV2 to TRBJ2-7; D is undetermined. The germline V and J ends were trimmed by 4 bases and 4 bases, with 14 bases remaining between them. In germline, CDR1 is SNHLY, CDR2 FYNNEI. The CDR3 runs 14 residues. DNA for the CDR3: TGTGCCAGCAGTGTGAGCTCCCAAATATACGAGCAGTACTTC. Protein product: CASSVSSQIYEQYF.

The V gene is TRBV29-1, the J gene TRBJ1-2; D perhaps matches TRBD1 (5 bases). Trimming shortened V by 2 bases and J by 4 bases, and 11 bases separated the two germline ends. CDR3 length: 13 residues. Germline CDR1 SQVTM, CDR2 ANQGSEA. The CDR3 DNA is TGCAGCGTTGAACATCCTGACAGCTATGGCTACACCTTC. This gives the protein CSVEHPDSYGYTF.

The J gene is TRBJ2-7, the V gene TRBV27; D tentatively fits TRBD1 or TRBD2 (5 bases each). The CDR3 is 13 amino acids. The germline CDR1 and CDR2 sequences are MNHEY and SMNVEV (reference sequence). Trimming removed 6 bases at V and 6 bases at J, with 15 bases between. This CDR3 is CASRSGTGSEQYF. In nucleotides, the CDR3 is TGTGCCAGCAGGTCGGGAACAGGCTCCGAGCAGTACTTC.

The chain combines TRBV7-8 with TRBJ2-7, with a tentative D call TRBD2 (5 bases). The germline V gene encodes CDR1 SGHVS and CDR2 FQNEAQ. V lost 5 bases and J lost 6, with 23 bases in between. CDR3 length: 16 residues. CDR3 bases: TGTGCCAGCAGCGTCGTCGGTACCCCGCTCCTAGCCGAGCAGTACTTC. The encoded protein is CASSVVGTPLLAEQYF.

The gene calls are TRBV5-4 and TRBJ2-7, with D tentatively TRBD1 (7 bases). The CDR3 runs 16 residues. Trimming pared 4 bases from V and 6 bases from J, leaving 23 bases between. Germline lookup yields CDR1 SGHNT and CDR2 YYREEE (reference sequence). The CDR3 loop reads CASSSGSGGFTVEQYF. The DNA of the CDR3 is TGTGCCAGCAGCAGCGGGTCAGGGGGTTTTACGGTCGAGCAGTACTTC.

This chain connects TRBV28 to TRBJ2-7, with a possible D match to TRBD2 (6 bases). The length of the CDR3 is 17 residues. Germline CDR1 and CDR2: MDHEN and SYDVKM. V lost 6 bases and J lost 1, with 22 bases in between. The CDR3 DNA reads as TGTGCCAGCAGCAAACGCCCGTGGGGGGAGTCGTCCTACGAGCAGTACTTC. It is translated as CASSKRPWGESSYEQYF. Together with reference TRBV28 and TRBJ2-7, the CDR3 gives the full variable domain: DVKVTQSSRYLVKRTGEKVFLECVQDMDHENMFWYRQDPGLGLRLIYFSYDVKMKEKGDIPEGYSVSREKKERFSLILESASTNQTSMYLCASSKRPWGESSYEQYFGPGTRLTVT.

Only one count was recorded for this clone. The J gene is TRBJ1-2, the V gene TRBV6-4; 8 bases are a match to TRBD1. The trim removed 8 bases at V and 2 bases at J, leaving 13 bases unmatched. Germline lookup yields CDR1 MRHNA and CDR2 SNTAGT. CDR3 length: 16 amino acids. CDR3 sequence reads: CASSPTEWTGNYGYTF. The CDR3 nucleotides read TGTGCCAGCTCCCCCACGGAATGGACAGGGAACTATGGCTACACCTTC.

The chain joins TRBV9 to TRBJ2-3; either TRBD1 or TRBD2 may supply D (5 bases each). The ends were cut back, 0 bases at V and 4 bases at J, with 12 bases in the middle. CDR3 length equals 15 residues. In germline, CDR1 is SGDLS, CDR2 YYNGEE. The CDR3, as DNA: TGTGCCAGCAGCGTAGAAGGGTTGGGGGCAGATACGCAGTATTTT. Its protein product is CASSVEGLGADTQYF. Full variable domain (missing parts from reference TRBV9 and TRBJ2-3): DSGVTQTPKHLITATGQRVTLRCSPRSGDLSVYWYQQSLDQGLQFLIQYYNGEERAKGNILERFSAQQFPDLHSELNLSSLELGDSALYFCASSVEGLGADTQYFGPGTRLTVL.

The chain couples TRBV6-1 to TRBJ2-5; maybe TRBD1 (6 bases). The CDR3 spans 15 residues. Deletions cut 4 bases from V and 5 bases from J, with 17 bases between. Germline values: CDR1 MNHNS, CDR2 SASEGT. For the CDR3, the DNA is TGTGCCAGCAGTGTTGCCCGGGACATCTCGGAGACCCAGTACTTC. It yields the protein CASSVARDISETQYF.

CDR3 protein: CASKGAGSSYEQYF. DNA of the CDR3: TGTGCCAGCAAGGGCGCGGGCAGCTCCTACGAGCAGTACTTC. V is TRBV2 and J is TRBJ2-7; possible D gene TRBD2, 5 bases. The CDR3 is 14 amino acids. With 7 bases removed from V and 0 bases from J, the gap between germline ends came to 13 bases. Germline V gene data show CDR1 as SNHLY and CDR2 as FYNNEI.

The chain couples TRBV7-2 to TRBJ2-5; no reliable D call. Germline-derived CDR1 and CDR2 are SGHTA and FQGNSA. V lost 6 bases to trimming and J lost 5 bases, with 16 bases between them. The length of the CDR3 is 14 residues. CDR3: CASSLQKIAETQYF. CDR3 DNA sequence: TGTGCCAGCAGTCTACAGAAGATCGCGGAGACCCAGTACTTC.

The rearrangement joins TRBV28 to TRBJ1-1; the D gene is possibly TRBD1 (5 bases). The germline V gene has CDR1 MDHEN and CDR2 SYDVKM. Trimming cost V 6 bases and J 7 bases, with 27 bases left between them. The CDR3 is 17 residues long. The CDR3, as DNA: TGTGCCAGCAGCCATACAAAGGGCGACAGTTTTCCCATTGAAGCTTTCTTT. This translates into CASSHTKGDSFPIEAFF.

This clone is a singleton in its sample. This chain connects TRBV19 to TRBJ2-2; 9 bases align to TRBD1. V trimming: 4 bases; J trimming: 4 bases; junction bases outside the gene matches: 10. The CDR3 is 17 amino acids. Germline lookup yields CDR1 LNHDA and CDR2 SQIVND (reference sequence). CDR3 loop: CASSTGPGQGSTGELFF. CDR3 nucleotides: TGTGCCAGTAGTACCGGACCGGGACAGGGCAGCACCGGGGAGCTGTTTTTT.

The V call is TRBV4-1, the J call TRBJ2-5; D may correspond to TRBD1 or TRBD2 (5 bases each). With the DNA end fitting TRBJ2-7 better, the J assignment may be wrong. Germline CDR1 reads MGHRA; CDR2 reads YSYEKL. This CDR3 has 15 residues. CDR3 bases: TGCGCCAGCAGCCAAGTAGCCCGGGGCGGCGACGAGCAGTACTTC. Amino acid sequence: CASSQVARGGDEQYF.

The CDR3 nucleotides are TGTGCCAGCAGCCCTATCACAGGGGGGGTCACTGAAGCTTTCTTT. It encodes CASSPITGGVTEAFF. The V gene is TRBV28, the J gene TRBJ1-1; 8 bases map to TRBD1. Germline V lookup: CDR1 MDHEN, CDR2 SYDVKM. CDR3 length: 15 amino acids. The trim removed 6 bases at V and 4 bases at J, leaving 10 bases unmatched. Filled out from reference TRBV28 and TRBJ1-1, the complete variable domain reads DVKVTQSSRYLVKRTGEKVFLECVQDMDHENMFWYRQDPGLGLRLIYFSYDVKMKEKGDIPEGYSVSREKKERFSLILESASTNQTSMYLCASSPITGGVTEAFFGQGTRLTVV.

CDR3 in amino acids: CASSRFPGQNYNEQFF. The CDR3 nucleotides read TGCGCCAGCAGCCGTTTTCCGGGACAAAACTACAATGAGCAGTTCTTC. This sequence joins TRBV4-1 and TRBJ2-1, with TRBD1 as a possible D gene (6 bases). V lost 4 bases and J lost 3, with 16 bases in between. The CDR3 contains 16 residues. The germline gives CDR1 MGHRA, CDR2 YSYEKL.